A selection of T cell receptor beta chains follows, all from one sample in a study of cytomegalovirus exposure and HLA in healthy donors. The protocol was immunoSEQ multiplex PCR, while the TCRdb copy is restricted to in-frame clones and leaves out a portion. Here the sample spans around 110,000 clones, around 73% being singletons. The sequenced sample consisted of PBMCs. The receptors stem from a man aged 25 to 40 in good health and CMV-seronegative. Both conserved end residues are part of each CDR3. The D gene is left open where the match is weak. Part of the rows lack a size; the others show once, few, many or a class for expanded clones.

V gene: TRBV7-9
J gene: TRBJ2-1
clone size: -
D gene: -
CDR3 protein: CASSQGGAANEQFF
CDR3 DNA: TGTGCCAGCAGCCAAGGAGGGGCCGCCAATGAGCAGTTCTTC

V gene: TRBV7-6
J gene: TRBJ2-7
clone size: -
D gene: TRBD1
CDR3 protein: CASSLKGLGQGGYEQYF
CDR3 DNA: TGTGCCAGCAGCTTAAAGGGGCTGGGACAGGGAGGCTACGAGCAGTACTTC

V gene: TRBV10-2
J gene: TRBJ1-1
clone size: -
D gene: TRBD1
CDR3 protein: CASSDLTGVDTEAFF
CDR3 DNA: TGCGCCAGCAGTGACTTGACAGGGGTTGACACTGAAGCTTTCTTT

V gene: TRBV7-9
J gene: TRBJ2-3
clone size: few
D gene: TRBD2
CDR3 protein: CASSLLAGGTDTQYF
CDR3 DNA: TGTGCCAGCAGCTTACTAGCGGGGGGCACAGATACGCAGTATTTT

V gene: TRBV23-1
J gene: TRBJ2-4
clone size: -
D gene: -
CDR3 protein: CASSQCGAGAVKNIQYF
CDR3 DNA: TGCGCCAGCAGTCAATGCGGGGCGGGGGCGGTCAAAAACATTCAGTACTTC

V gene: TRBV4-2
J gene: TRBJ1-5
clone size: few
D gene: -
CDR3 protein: CASSQESGQPQHF
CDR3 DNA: TGTGCCAGCAGCCAAGAATCCGGTCAGCCCCAGCATTTT

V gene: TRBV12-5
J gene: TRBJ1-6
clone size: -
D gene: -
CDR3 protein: CASGLVPSVGGSYNSPLHF
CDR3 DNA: TGTGCTAGTGGTTTGGTTCCATCGGTAGGCGGGAGTTATAATTCACCCCTCCACTTT

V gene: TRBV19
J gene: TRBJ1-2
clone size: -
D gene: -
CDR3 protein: CASITGNYGYTF
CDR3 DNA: TGTGCCAGTATCACAGGGAACTATGGCTACACCTTC

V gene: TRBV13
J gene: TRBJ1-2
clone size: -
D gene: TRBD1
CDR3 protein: CATGTGENYGYTF
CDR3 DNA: TGTGCCACCGGGACAGGGGAGAACTATGGCTACACCTTC

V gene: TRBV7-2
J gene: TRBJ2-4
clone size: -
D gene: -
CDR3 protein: CASSLNYLRDIQYF
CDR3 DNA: TGTGCCAGCAGCTTAAACTACCTGAGGGACATTCAGTACTTC

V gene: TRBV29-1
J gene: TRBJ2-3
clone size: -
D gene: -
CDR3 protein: CSSVGTHTQYF
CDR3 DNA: TGCAGCTCTGTCGGGACACATACGCAGTATTTT

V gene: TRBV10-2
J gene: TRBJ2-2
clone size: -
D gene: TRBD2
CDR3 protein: CASTRTSGGNTGELFF
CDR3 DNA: TGCGCCAGCACTAGGACTAGCGGGGGGAACACCGGGGAGCTGTTTTTT

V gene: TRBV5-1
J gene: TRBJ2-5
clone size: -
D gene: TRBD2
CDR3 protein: CASSPGTSGEETQYF
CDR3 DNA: TGCGCCAGCAGCCCCGGGACTAGCGGGGAAGAGACCCAGTACTTC

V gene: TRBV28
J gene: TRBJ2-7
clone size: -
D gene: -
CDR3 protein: CASSFVRASSYEQYF
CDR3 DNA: TGTGCCAGCAGTTTTGTCAGGGCAAGCTCCTACGAGCAGTACTTC

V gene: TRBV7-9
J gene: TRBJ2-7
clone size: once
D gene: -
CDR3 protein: CASSFWSSTTYEQYF
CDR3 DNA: TGTGCCAGCAGCTTTTGGAGCTCCACCACCTACGAGCAGTACTTC

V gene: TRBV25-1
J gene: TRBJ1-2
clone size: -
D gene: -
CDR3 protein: CASSEGGNYGYTF
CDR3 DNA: TGTGCCAGCAGTGAGGGAGGGAACTATGGCTACACCTTC

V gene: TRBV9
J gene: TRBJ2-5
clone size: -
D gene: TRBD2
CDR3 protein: CASSATSVEETQYF
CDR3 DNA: TGTGCCAGCAGCGCAACTAGCGTAGAGGAGACCCAGTACTTC

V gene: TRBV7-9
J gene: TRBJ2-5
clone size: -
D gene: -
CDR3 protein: CASSLGTGGETQYF
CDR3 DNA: TGTGCCAGCAGCTTGGGGACTGGGGGAGAGACCCAGTACTTC

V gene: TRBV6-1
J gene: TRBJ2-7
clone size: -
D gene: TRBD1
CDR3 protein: CATLDRVIDEQYF
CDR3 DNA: TGTGCCACCCTGGACAGGGTAATCGACGAGCAGTACTTC

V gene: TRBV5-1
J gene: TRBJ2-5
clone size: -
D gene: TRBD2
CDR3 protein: CASTYSSGAQETQYF
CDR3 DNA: TGCGCCAGCACCTACAGCAGCGGGGCACAAGAGACCCAGTACTTC

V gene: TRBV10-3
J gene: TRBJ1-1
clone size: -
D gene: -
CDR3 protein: CAISESSALGQGGAFF
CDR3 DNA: TGTGCCATCAGTGAATCCAGTGCGCTGGGGCAGGGAGGAGCTTTCTTT

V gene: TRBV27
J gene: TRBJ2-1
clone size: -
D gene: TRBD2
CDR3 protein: CASSSLASGVAPGSYNEQFF
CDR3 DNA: TGTGCCAGCAGTTCCCTCGCTAGCGGGGTGGCTCCTGGCTCCTACAATGAGCAGTTCTTC

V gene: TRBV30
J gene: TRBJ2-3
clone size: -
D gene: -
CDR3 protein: CAWSKIGSTDTQYF
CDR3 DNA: TGTGCCTGGAGTAAGATCGGGAGCACAGATACGCAGTATTTT

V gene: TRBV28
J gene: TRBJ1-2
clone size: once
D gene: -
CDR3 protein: CASWEADYGYTF
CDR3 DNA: TGTGCCAGCTGGGAGGCGGACTATGGCTACACCTTC

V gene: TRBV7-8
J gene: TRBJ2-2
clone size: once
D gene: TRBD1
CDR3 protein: CASSLEGGRTGELFF
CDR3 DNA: TGTGCCAGCAGCTTAGAAGGGGGCCGGACCGGGGAGCTGTTTTTT

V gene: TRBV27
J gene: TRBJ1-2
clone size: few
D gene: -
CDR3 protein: CASSYIQGSGYTF
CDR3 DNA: TGTGCCAGCAGTTACATACAGGGAAGCGGCTACACCTTC

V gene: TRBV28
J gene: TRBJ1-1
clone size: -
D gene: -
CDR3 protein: CASSLTVNTEAFF
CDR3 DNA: TGTGCCAGCAGTCTAACAGTGAACACTGAAGCTTTCTTT

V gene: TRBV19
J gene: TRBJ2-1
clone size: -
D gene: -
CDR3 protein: CASSISLNGRSRPEFF
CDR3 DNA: TGTGCCAGTAGTATATCCCTGAACGGGAGATCGAGGCCAGAGTTCTTC

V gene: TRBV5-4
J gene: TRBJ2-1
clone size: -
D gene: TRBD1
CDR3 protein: CASSLEPRDRLFGEQFF
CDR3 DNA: TGTGCCAGCAGCTTGGAACCCCGGGACAGGTTATTCGGTGAGCAGTTCTTC

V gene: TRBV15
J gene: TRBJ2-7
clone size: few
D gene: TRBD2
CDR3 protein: CATSPLRVLKTSGRPTYEQYF
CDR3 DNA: TGTGCCACCAGCCCCCTGCGGGTATTAAAGACTAGCGGGAGGCCTACCTACGAGCAGTACTTC

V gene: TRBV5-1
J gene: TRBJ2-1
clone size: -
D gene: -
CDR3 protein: CASSLGWIGEVANEQFF
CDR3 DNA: TGCGCCAGCAGCTTGGGTTGGATAGGGGAAGTAGCCAATGAGCAGTTCTTC

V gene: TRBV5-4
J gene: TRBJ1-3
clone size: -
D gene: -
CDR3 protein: CASSLDQQGSGNTIYF
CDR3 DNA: TGTGCCAGCAGCTTGGACCAACAGGGTTCTGGAAACACCATATATTTT

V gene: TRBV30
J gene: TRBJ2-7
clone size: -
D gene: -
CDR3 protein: CAWSQGYEQYF
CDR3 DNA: TGTGCCTGGAGTCAGGGTTACGAGCAGTACTTC

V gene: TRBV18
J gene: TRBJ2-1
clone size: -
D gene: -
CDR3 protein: CASSDTRYNEQFF
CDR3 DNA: TGTGCCAGCTCAGACACCCGATACAATGAGCAGTTCTTC

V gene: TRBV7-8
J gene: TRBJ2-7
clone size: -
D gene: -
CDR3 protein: CASSSHSSYEQYF
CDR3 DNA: TGTGCCAGCAGCTCCCACTCTTCCTACGAGCAGTACTTC

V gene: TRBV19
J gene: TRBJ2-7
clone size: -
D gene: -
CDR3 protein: CASNGGGWAGEQYF
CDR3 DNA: TGTGCCAGTAACGGGGGTGGGTGGGCCGGCGAGCAGTACTTC

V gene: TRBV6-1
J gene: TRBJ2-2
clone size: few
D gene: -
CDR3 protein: CASRLAGEPGELFF
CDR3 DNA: TGTGCCAGTCGATTGGCAGGGGAACCCGGGGAGCTGTTTTTT

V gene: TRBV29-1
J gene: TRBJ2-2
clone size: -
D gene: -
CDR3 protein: CSVGDGTGELFF
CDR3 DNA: TGCAGCGTAGGAGACGGGACCGGGGAGCTGTTTTTT

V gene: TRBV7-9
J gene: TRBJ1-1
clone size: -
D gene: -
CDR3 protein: CASSQEGGIGAFF
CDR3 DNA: TGTGCCAGCAGCCAAGAGGGGGGGATAGGGGCTTTCTTT

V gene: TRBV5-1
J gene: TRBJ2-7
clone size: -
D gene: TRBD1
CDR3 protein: CASSPRQGAKWEQYF
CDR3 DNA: TGCGCCAGCAGCCCAAGACAGGGGGCAAAGTGGGAGCAGTACTTC

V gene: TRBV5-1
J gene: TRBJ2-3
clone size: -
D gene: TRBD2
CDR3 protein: CASSLDAGGQIDTQYF
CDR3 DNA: TGCGCCAGCAGCTTGGATGCGGGGGGGCAGATAGATACGCAGTATTTT

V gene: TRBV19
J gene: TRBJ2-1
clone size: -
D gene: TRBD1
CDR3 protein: CASSQPGQGHNEQFF
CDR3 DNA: TGTGCCAGTAGTCAGCCGGGACAGGGGCACAATGAGCAGTTCTTC

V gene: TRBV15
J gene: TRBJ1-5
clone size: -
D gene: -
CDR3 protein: CATSRDGGSDQPQHF
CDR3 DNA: TGTGCCACCAGCAGAGATGGAGGGAGTGACCAGCCCCAGCATTTT

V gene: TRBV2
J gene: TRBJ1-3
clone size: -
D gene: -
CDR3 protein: CASSEGGPPNQNLRNTIYF
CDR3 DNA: TGTGCCAGCAGTGAGGGGGGACCGCCTAACCAGAATTTACGAAACACCATATATTTT

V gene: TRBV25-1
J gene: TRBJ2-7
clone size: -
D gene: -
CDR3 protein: CASSTGTFFYEQYF
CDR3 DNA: TGTGCCAGCAGTACCGGGACTTTCTTTTACGAGCAGTACTTC

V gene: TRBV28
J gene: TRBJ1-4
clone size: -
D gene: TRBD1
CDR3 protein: CASSLDRGRGGGNEKLFF
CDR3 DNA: TGTGCCAGCAGTTTAGACAGGGGGCGTGGAGGGGGTAATGAAAAACTGTTTTTT

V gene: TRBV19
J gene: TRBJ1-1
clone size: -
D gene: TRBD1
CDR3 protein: CATSGQTNTEAFF
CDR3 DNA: TGTGCCACTTCGGGACAGACGAACACTGAAGCTTTCTTT

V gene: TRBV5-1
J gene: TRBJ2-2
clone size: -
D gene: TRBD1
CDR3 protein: CASSPDRVTGELFF
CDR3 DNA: TGCGCCAGCAGCCCGGACAGGGTGACCGGGGAGCTGTTTTTT

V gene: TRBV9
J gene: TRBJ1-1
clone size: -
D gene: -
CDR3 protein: CASTPGGGGTEAFF
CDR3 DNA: TGTGCCAGCACCCCCGGGGGTGGGGGGACTGAAGCTTTCTTT

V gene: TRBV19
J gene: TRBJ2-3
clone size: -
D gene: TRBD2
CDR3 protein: CASRGRAGGSTDTQYF
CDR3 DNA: TGTGCCAGTAGGGGTCGGGCGGGGGGGTCCACAGATACGCAGTATTTT

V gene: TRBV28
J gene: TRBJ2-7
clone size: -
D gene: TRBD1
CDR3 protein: CASSLERRGTGAPYEQYF
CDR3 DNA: TGTGCCAGCAGTTTGGAGCGCCGAGGGACAGGGGCGCCATACGAGCAGTACTTC

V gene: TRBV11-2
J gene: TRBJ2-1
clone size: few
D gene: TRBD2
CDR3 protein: CASSLAGGPFDEQFF
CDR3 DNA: TGTGCCAGCAGCTTAGCGGGAGGGCCGTTCGATGAGCAGTTCTTC

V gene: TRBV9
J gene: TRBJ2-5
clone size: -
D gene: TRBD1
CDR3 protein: CASSVDRGRETQYF
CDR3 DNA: TGTGCCAGCAGCGTAGACAGGGGGCGGGAGACCCAGTACTTC

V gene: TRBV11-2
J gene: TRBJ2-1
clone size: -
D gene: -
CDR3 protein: CASSFLSGVTNEQFF
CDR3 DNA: TGTGCCAGCAGCTTCCTTTCGGGAGTCACTAATGAGCAGTTCTTC